This T cell receptor beta chain is drawn from a study of blood T cell repertoires in COVID-19. TCRdb's copy holds only in-frame clones and misses some; the assay was immunoSEQ multiplex PCR. The table has fewer than 250,000 clones, 70% to 90% seen once. This clone was detected only once. Other DNA sequences of this sample code for an identical CDR3. The germline V gene encodes CDR1 SGHKS and CDR2 YYEKEE (reference sequence). CDR3 length: 13 amino acids. V was cut by 1 base and J by 1 base, with 3 bases left in between. Sequenced input: peripheral blood. The chain joins TRBV5-5 to TRBJ1-5; D is undetermined. The receptor was derived from a woman aged 55 to 70 with active or convalescent COVID-19. The CDR3 region is CASSLLSNQPQHF. CDR3 nucleotides: TGTGCCAGCAGCTTGCTCAGCAATCAGCCCCAGCATTTT.